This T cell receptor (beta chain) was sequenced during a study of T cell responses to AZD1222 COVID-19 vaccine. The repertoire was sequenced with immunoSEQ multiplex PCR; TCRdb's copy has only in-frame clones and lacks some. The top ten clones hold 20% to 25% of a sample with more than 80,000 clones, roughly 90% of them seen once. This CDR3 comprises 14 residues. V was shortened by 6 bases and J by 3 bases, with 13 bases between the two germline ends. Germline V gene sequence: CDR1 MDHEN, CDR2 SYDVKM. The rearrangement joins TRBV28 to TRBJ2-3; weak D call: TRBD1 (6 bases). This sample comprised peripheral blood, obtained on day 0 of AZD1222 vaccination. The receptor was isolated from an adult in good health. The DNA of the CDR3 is TGTGCCAGCAGCCGTTCGAGGGGGACAGATACGCAGTATTTT. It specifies CASSRSRGTDTQYF.